A selection of T cell receptor beta chains follows, all from one sample in a study of radiotherapy plus CTLA-4 blockade in lung cancer. Measured with immunoSEQ multiplex PCR; TCRdb has only the in-frame clones, and not every one. Altogether tens of thousands of clones are present, under 80% being singletons, with the ten largest covering approximately 7.7%. The sequenced sample was peripheral blood, obtained from a patient treated with radiotherapy plus ipilimumab. The receptor set was obtained from a human donor with non-small cell lung cancer who had stable disease on radiotherapy plus ipilimumab. CDR3s include the opening cysteine and the closing phenylalanine or tryptophan. Each record gives: D gene, J gene, clone size, V gene, CDR3 DNA, CDR3 protein. The D gene is left open where the match is weak. Size is omitted from some rows. Given values are once, few, many or a class for expanded clones.

d_gene: NA; j_gene: TRBJ2-3; abundance: NA; v_gene: TRBV30; CDR3nt: TGTGCCTGTCTCACTAGGGTCGGTGGGCTCGGGGTCGTCGGTGATACGCAGTATTTT; CDR3aa: CACLTRVGGLGVVGDTQYF
d_gene: TRBD2; j_gene: TRBJ2-7; abundance: NA; v_gene: TRBV7-2; CDR3nt: TGTGCCAGCAGCCCTCGCCAGCGGGGAGACCACTCCTACGAGCAGTACTTC; CDR3aa: CASSPRQRGDHSYEQYF
d_gene: NA; j_gene: TRBJ2-2; abundance: once; v_gene: TRBV6-1; CDR3nt: TGTGCCAGCAGTTCCCCCCTAGCTTCCGGGGAGCTGTTTTTT; CDR3aa: CASSSPLASGELFF
d_gene: NA; j_gene: TRBJ2-1; abundance: once; v_gene: TRBV18; CDR3nt: TGTGCCAGCTCACCACGAGGGGAATATCGGTTCAATGAGCAGTTCTTC; CDR3aa: CASSPRGEYRFNEQFF
d_gene: TRBD1; j_gene: TRBJ2-5; abundance: once; v_gene: TRBV9; CDR3nt: TGTGCCAGCAGCGGGGCTCCTACCGGGACAGCTCAAGAGACCCAGTACTTC; CDR3aa: CASSGAPTGTAQETQYF
d_gene: TRBD1; j_gene: TRBJ2-1; abundance: NA; v_gene: TRBV27; CDR3nt: TGTGCCAGCAGTCCATCGGACAGGGGGCGAAGTGAGCAGTTCTTC; CDR3aa: CASSPSDRGRSEQFF
d_gene: TRBD1; j_gene: TRBJ2-2; abundance: NA; v_gene: TRBV7-6; CDR3nt: TGTGCCAGCAGCCAAACAGGGGGCATGGTCGGGGAGCTGTTTTTT; CDR3aa: CASSQTGGMVGELFF
d_gene: TRBD2; j_gene: TRBJ2-3; abundance: NA; v_gene: TRBV29-1; CDR3nt: TGCAGCGTTGACGACCCCGGGACTAGCGGGGGGGCTGCAGATACGCAGTATTTT; CDR3aa: CSVDDPGTSGGAADTQYF
d_gene: TRBD1; j_gene: TRBJ1-1; abundance: once; v_gene: TRBV6-5; CDR3nt: TGTGCCAGCAGTTATTCTCCGCGACAGGGGACTGAAGCTTTCTTT; CDR3aa: CASSYSPRQGTEAFF
d_gene: NA; j_gene: TRBJ1-4; abundance: few; v_gene: TRBV7-2; CDR3nt: TGTGCCAGCAGTCATAGTTGGGGGCGAGGGGATGAAAAACTGTTTTTT; CDR3aa: CASSHSWGRGDEKLFF
d_gene: NA; j_gene: TRBJ1-2; abundance: NA; v_gene: TRBV18; CDR3nt: TGTGCCAGCTCACCTTCCTACGCAGGGTGGGGCTACACCTTC; CDR3aa: CASSPSYAGWGYTF
d_gene: TRBD1; j_gene: TRBJ2-7; abundance: NA; v_gene: TRBV5-1; CDR3nt: TGCGCCAGCAGCCTGGACAGGATGACTTACGAGCAGTACTTC; CDR3aa: CASSLDRMTYEQYF
d_gene: NA; j_gene: TRBJ1-6; abundance: NA; v_gene: TRBV19; CDR3nt: TGTGCCAGTAGAGACGGTAATTCACCCCTCCACTTT; CDR3aa: CASRDGNSPLHF
d_gene: TRBD1; j_gene: TRBJ1-1; abundance: NA; v_gene: TRBV28; CDR3nt: TGTGCCAGCAGTTTACTTTGGACAGGGGGAGGAGGGAACACTGAAGCTTTCTTT; CDR3aa: CASSLLWTGGGGNTEAFF
d_gene: NA; j_gene: TRBJ1-2; abundance: NA; v_gene: TRBV28; CDR3nt: TGTGCCAGCAGTTTATCCGTCGGGGACATACTGGGGGGCTACACCTTC; CDR3aa: CASSLSVGDILGGYTF
d_gene: NA; j_gene: TRBJ2-1; abundance: NA; v_gene: TRBV5-6; CDR3nt: TGTGCCTCTGTGGCCCCCTACAATGAGCAGTTCTTC; CDR3aa: CASVAPYNEQFF
d_gene: TRBD2; j_gene: TRBJ2-2; abundance: NA; v_gene: TRBV5-1; CDR3nt: TGCGCCAGCAGCTTGTTGGGTAGCGGGCGCACGAACACCGGGGAGCTGTTTTTT; CDR3aa: CASSLLGSGRTNTGELFF
d_gene: NA; j_gene: TRBJ1-5; abundance: NA; v_gene: TRBV19; CDR3nt: TGCGCCAGTAGTATAGGTTCGGGAGAAGGTCGGCCCCAGCATTTT; CDR3aa: CASSIGSGEGRPQHF
d_gene: TRBD2; j_gene: TRBJ2-5; abundance: NA; v_gene: TRBV5-5; CDR3nt: TGTGCCAGCAGCTTGGAACTAGCGAAAGAGACCCAGTACTTC; CDR3aa: CASSLELAKETQYF
d_gene: NA; j_gene: TRBJ1-2; abundance: NA; v_gene: TRBV27; CDR3nt: TGTGCCAGCAGTTTAAGGCAGCACTATGGCTACACCTTC; CDR3aa: CASSLRQHYGYTF
d_gene: NA; j_gene: TRBJ2-3; abundance: NA; v_gene: TRBV5-4; CDR3nt: TGTGCCAGCCAATGGGCAGGGGGGCGGGCAGATACGCAGTATTTT; CDR3aa: CASQWAGGRADTQYF
d_gene: NA; j_gene: TRBJ1-1; abundance: NA; v_gene: TRBV5-1; CDR3nt: TGCGCCAGCAGCTTGGGTGAAGCTTTCTTT; CDR3aa: CASSLGEAFF
d_gene: NA; j_gene: TRBJ2-3; abundance: NA; v_gene: TRBV27; CDR3nt: TGTGCCAGCAGTTTAAGAGGGTGGAGGCAGGCAGATACGCAGTATTTT; CDR3aa: CASSLRGWRQADTQYF
d_gene: TRBD1; j_gene: TRBJ1-4; abundance: NA; v_gene: TRBV6-5; CDR3nt: TGTGCCAGCAGTTATGGCCAGGGGGCTGAAAAACTGTTTTTT; CDR3aa: CASSYGQGAEKLFF
d_gene: TRBD1; j_gene: TRBJ1-2; abundance: NA; v_gene: TRBV30; CDR3nt: TGTGTACTAGAGGGACAGGGCTATGGCTACACCTTC; CDR3aa: CVLEGQGYGYTF
d_gene: NA; j_gene: TRBJ1-2; abundance: NA; v_gene: TRBV18; CDR3nt: TGTGCCAGCTCACCACCGGGGGTGGACTATGGCTACACCTTC; CDR3aa: CASSPPGVDYGYTF
d_gene: NA; j_gene: TRBJ1-6; abundance: NA; v_gene: TRBV19; CDR3nt: TGTGCCAGTAGGGAGTCAGGGTACTTTTCACCCCTCCACTTT; CDR3aa: CASRESGYFSPLHF
d_gene: TRBD1; j_gene: TRBJ2-2; abundance: NA; v_gene: TRBV11-1; CDR3nt: TGTGCCAGCAGCGAAAGCGGACAGGGGAGGATTGGGGGGGAGCTGTTTTTT; CDR3aa: CASSESGQGRIGGELFF
d_gene: NA; j_gene: TRBJ1-1; abundance: NA; v_gene: TRBV11-3; CDR3nt: TGTGCCAGCAGCTCCGGACCGCGCAGCACGAGGGACACTGAAGCTTTCTTT; CDR3aa: CASSSGPRSTRDTEAFF
d_gene: NA; j_gene: TRBJ1-3; abundance: NA; v_gene: TRBV5-8; CDR3nt: TGTGCCAGCAGCTTGGAGCTACACGGCTCTGGAAACACCATATATTTT; CDR3aa: CASSLELHGSGNTIYF
d_gene: NA; j_gene: TRBJ1-3; abundance: NA; v_gene: TRBV7-2; CDR3nt: TGTGCCAGCAGCCCAGGCGGGGGAAACACCATATATTTT; CDR3aa: CASSPGGGNTIYF
d_gene: TRBD1; j_gene: TRBJ1-5; abundance: few; v_gene: TRBV6-5; CDR3nt: TGTGCCAGCAGTTCGCAGGGGGTTCATCAGCCCCAGCATTTT; CDR3aa: CASSSQGVHQPQHF
d_gene: NA; j_gene: TRBJ1-5; abundance: NA; v_gene: TRBV6-5; CDR3nt: TGTGCCAGCAGACCCCGAACAGACAATCAGCCCCAGCATTTT; CDR3aa: CASRPRTDNQPQHF
d_gene: NA; j_gene: TRBJ2-2; abundance: NA; v_gene: TRBV7-2; CDR3nt: TGTGCCAGCAGCTTAGGGTACACCGGGGAGCTGTTTTTT; CDR3aa: CASSLGYTGELFF
d_gene: NA; j_gene: TRBJ1-2; abundance: NA; v_gene: TRBV2; CDR3nt: TGTGCCAGCAGTGAAGACAGCTTGCTCTTTGGCTACACCTTC; CDR3aa: CASSEDSLLFGYTF
d_gene: NA; j_gene: TRBJ1-1; abundance: NA; v_gene: TRBV28; CDR3nt: TGTGCCAGCAGTGTGACAGTGGAGGCTTTCTTT; CDR3aa: CASSVTVEAFF
d_gene: TRBD1; j_gene: TRBJ1-6; abundance: few; v_gene: TRBV10-3; CDR3nt: TGTGCCATCAGCGGACAGGATTCACCCCTCCACTTT; CDR3aa: CAISGQDSPLHF
d_gene: NA; j_gene: TRBJ1-3; abundance: NA; v_gene: TRBV7-9; CDR3nt: TGTGCCAGCAGCTTAACCCACGGGGGCCAGGCCCTCTCTGGAAACACCATATATTTT; CDR3aa: CASSLTHGGQALSGNTIYF
d_gene: TRBD1; j_gene: TRBJ1-5; abundance: NA; v_gene: TRBV27; CDR3nt: TGTGCCAGCAGTCCTTCAGGGGGGACAGGGGTTCTTAGTCAGCCCCAGCATTTT; CDR3aa: CASSPSGGTGVLSQPQHF
d_gene: NA; j_gene: TRBJ2-1; abundance: NA; v_gene: TRBV5-4; CDR3nt: TGTGCCAGCAGCCCGGCATTGGGACTGTCATACAATGAGCAGTTCTTC; CDR3aa: CASSPALGLSYNEQFF
d_gene: TRBD1; j_gene: TRBJ1-1; abundance: once; v_gene: TRBV18; CDR3nt: TGTGCCAGCTCACCCGGGACAGGGGGGACTGAAGCTTTCTTT; CDR3aa: CASSPGTGGTEAFF